This T cell receptor (beta chain) was identified during a study of cytomegalovirus exposure and HLA in healthy donors. Study in general: A subsequent analysis stated that the approximately 110 validation repertoires were run on the same platform as the 550 to 750 first-cohort repertoires.

This CDR3 comprises 19 residues. Germline loops: CDR1 GTSNPN, CDR2 SVGIG (reference sequence). Between the trimmed V and J ends, which lost 0 bases and 6 bases, there was a span of 27 bases. Study-wide results and caveats: Diagnosis of cytomegalovirus status made by the classifier reportedly showed high specificity and sensitivity. Among TCR beta chains, those listed as cytomegalovirus-associated numbered over 150. According to a later analysis, TCR clusters from the first cohort tended to co-occur in the roughly 110 validation repertoires.

Generated by immunoSEQ multiplex PCR, the TCRdb table keeps only in-frame clones and is missing some. The table lists tens of thousands of clones, approximately 91% of them singletons. About this clone itself: Its cognate antigen is unknown.

The chain joins TRBV30 to TRBJ2-1, with D perhaps TRBD1 (6 bases). Sequenced material: PBMCs. The TCR comes from a young man in good health and CMV-seronegative. DNA of the CDR3: TGTGCCTGGAGTGTATTTGAGGGGGATTTCCGGAGACCCAGCAATGAGCAGTTCTTC. Translated, it gives CAWSVFEGDFRRPSNEQFF. The variable domain in full, with the rest retrieved from reference TRBV30 and TRBJ2-1, is SQTIHQWPATLVQPVGSPLSLECTVEGTSNPNLYWYRQAAGRGLQLLFYSVGIGQISSEVPQNLSASRPQDRQFILSSKKLLLSDSGFYLCAWSVFEGDFRRPSNEQFFGPGTRLTVL.